The entry that follows covers one TCR beta chain sequence. This entry is derived from a study of shared clonotypes between healthy human individuals. Looked up from germline, CDR1 is SEHNR and CDR2 is FQNEAQ (reference sequence). The CDR3 covers 14 residues. The V and J ends lost 4 bases and 7 bases, in that order; junction bases with no gene match: 4. Deep was the level at which the assay was run. The method was immunoSEQ multiplex PCR; TCRdb's version includes in-frame clones alone and lacks a portion of them. The sample carries 950,000 to 1,100,000 clones, around 74% recorded once. Sequencing was performed on memory CD4+ T cells sorted from blood. Indicated subset: CD45RA-negative fraction. The clonotype comes from a man aged 18 to 29 in good health. The chain couples TRBV7-9 to TRBJ1-6; 7 nucleotides line up with TRBD1. CDR3 bases: TGTGCCAGCAGCTCCGCAGGGGGAAATTCACCCCTCCACTTT. Translation: CASSSAGGNSPLHF.